This T cell receptor (beta chain) was identified during a study of beta chain features in type 1 diabetes. Sequenced material consisted of expressed TCRB transcripts (all of the isolated RNA was reverse transcribed). There were approximately 3.7 million reads on average in the naive, central memory and regulatory T cell samples. TCRdb's copy holds only in-frame clones and misses some; the assay was immunoSEQ multiplex PCR. The table has about 150,000 clones, less than 11% seen once. This clone has at least ten counts. V lost 7 bases and J lost 1; bases outside the gene matches: 6. The V gene's germline CDR1 is SQVTM and CDR2 ANQGSEA. The CDR3 is 14 amino acids. Sampling consisted of one heparinised blood draw per donor, averaging roughly 100 mL.

The V call is TRBV29-1, the J call TRBJ2-5, with 10 bases lining up with TRBD1. The sequence was obtained from a man aged 18 to 30 in good health. Material: naive CD4+ T cells from blood. The CDR3 spells CSARQGATQETQYF. Written as DNA, the CDR3 is TGCAGCGCCAGACAGGGGGCGACCCAAGAGACCCAGTACTTC.